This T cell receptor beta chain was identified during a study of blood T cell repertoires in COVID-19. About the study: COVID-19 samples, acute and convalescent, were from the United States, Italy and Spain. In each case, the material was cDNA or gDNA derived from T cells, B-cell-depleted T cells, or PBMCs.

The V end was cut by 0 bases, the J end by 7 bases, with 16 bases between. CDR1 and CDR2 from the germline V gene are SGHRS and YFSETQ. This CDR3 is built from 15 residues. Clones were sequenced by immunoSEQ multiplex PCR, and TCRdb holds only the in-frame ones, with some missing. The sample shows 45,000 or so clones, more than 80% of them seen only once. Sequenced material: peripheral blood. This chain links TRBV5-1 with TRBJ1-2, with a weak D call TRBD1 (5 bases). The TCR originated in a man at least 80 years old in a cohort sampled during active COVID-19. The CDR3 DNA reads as TGCGCCAGCAGCTTGGCCGCCAGGGCTTCGGGTGGCTACACCTTC. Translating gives CASSLAARASGGYTF.